The 5 T cell receptor beta chains in this list originate from one sample, sequenced in a study of blood T cell repertoires in COVID-19. Data came from immunoSEQ multiplex PCR; TCRdb stores just in-frame clones and leaves some out. Here the sample spans 150,000 or so clones, approximately 90% being singletons. Sample: peripheral blood. The receptor source for this set is a man in his 60s with acute or convalescent COVID-19.

This clone was seen just once. V gene TRBV30 combines with J gene TRBJ2-2, with TRBD1 identical over 8 bases. The CDR3 totals 14 residues. V shed 3 bases and J 3 bases; nucleotides not matched to a gene: 3. Germline V gene lookup returns CDR1 GTSNPN and CDR2 SVGIG (reference sequence). The CDR3 loop is CAWRWTGYTGELFF. CDR3 coding DNA: TGTGCCTGGAGGTGGACAGGGTACACCGGGGAGCTGTTTTTT.

V usage is TRBV18 and J usage is TRBJ1-5; D unclear. The CDR3 loop spans 16 amino acids. Per germline, CDR1 KGHSH and CDR2 LQKENI. V lost 0 bases and J lost 7, with 16 bases in between. CDR3 sequence: CASSPPFNSGGQPQHF. DNA for the CDR3: TGTGCCAGCTCACCACCGTTCAACTCCGGCGGCCAGCCCCAGCATTTT.

The chain is built from TRBV6-6 and TRBJ1-1; 8 nucleotides align to TRBD1. This CDR3 is built from 14 residues. J gave up 0 bases and V 5 bases, and 2 bases lay outside the gene matches. The germline V gene has CDR1 MNHNY and CDR2 SVGAGI (reference sequence). In DNA, the CDR3 is TGTGCCAGCAGTCAGGGGGCCCTGAACACTGAAGCTTTCTTT. This encodes CASSQGALNTEAFF.

The J gene is TRBJ1-3, the V gene TRBV7-9, with 8 bases aligning to TRBD1. Per germline, CDR1 SEHNR and CDR2 FQNEAQ (reference sequence). Germline trimming cut 5 bases from V and 0 bases from J; bases unmatched to any gene: 6. The CDR3 has 16 amino acids. The chain's CDR3 is CASSLRTGSSGNTIYF. As DNA, the CDR3 is TGTGCCAGCAGCCTACGGACAGGGAGCTCTGGAAACACCATATATTTT.

The chain has TRBV7-9 and TRBJ1-1; D might be TRBD1 (6 bases). The length of the CDR3 is 14 residues. V was shortened by 1 base and J by 6 bases, with 12 bases between the two germline ends. Germline V lookup: CDR1 SEHNR, CDR2 FQNEAQ (reference sequence). In nucleotides, the CDR3 is TGTGCCAGCAGCTTAGACAGGGCAGGAGCTGAAGCTTTCTTT. Encoded protein: CASSLDRAGAEAFF.